These 31 T cell receptor beta chains originate from one sample sequenced in a study of blood T cell repertoires in COVID-19. Sequencing used immunoSEQ multiplex PCR; TCRdb keeps in-frame clones, though not all of them. The sample lists about 82,000 clones; around four fifths were seen once. Sequencing was performed on peripheral blood. The receptors were gathered from a man of 80 years or more with active or convalescent COVID-19.

This chain connects TRBV5-5 to TRBJ2-4; 9 bases are a match to TRBD2. The V and J ends lost 3 bases and 7 bases, in that order; junction bases with no gene match: 5. The CDR3 sequence is 14 residues long. From germline, CDR1 is SGHKS and CDR2 YYEKEE (reference sequence). CDR3 nucleotides: TGTGCCAGCAGCTCTAGCGGGATGGGGAACATTCAGTACTTC. Translating gives CASSSSGMGNIQYF. Full variable domain (missing parts from reference TRBV5-5 and TRBJ2-4): DAGVTQSPTHLIKTRGQQVTLRCSPISGHKSVSWYQQVLGQGPQFIFQYYEKEERGRGNFPDRFSARQFPNYSSELNVNALLLGDSALYLCASSSSGMGNIQYFGAGTRLSVL.

The V call is TRBV21-1, the J call TRBJ2-7; no check of the table's D call, TRBD2, against the DNA was made. TRBV21-1 counts as a pseudogene. This CDR3 is 19 amino acids long. CDR3 amino acids: CASSRTGTSGARSSYEQYV. The CDR3 region has the DNA TGTGCCAGCAGCAGAACGGGGACTAGCGGGGCCCGAAGCTCCTACGAGCAGTACGTC.

V is TRBV29-1 and J is TRBJ2-3, with TRBD2 matching 11 bases. Germline values: CDR1 SQVTM, CDR2 ANQGSEA. CDR3 length: 15 amino acids. Losses at the gene ends were 5 bases for V and 4 bases for J; bases not matched to a gene: 8. CDR3 DNA sequence: TGCAGCGTTATTACTAGCGGGAGTGTGGCAGATACGCAGTATTTT. It codes for CSVITSGSVADTQYF.

This clone was observed a single time. The chain combines TRBV19 with TRBJ1-1; 8 nucleotides match TRBD1. The CDR3 is 14 residues long. The germline CDR1 and CDR2 sequences are LNHDA and SQIVND (reference sequence). The trim removed 9 bases at V and 3 bases at J, leaving 9 bases unmatched. The CDR3 DNA reads TGTGCCAGCCAATCCAGGGGGCTGGACACTGAAGCTTTCTTT. This encodes CASQSRGLDTEAFF.

This rearrangement joins TRBV27 to TRBJ1-2; D is perhaps TRBD1 (5 bases). CDR1 and CDR2 (germline): MNHEY, SMNVEV (reference sequence). The CDR3 sequence is 16 residues long. The V gene lost 5 bases and the J gene lost 3 bases, with 19 bases spanning the gap. The CDR3 DNA follows: TGTGCCAGCAGTAGGGCGGGGACGGGAGACTACTATGGCTACACCTTC. This translates into CASSRAGTGDYYGYTF.

The CDR3 loop is CASSISQRGGWETQYF. The CDR3, as DNA: TGTGCCAGTAGTATTTCTCAGCGGGGGGGCTGGGAGACCCAGTACTTC. V is TRBV19 and J is TRBJ2-5; 10 bases line up with TRBD2. J was trimmed by 5 bases and V by 3 bases; bases with no gene match: 9. Germline V gene data show CDR1 as LNHDA and CDR2 as SQIVND (reference sequence). The CDR3 runs 16 residues. The entire variable domain, with the rest obtained from reference TRBV19 and TRBJ2-5, is as follows: DGGITQSPKYLFRKEGQNVTLSCEQNLNHDAMYWYRQDPGQGLRLIYYSQIVNDFQKGDIAEGYSVSREKKESFPLTVTSAQKNPTAFYLCASSISQRGGWETQYFGPGTRLLVL.

The chain carries TRBV25-1 and TRBJ1-1, with TRBD1 matching over 7 bases. This CDR3 region has 12 residues. The V gene's germline CDR1 is MGHDK and CDR2 SYGVNS. J gave up 3 bases and V 9 bases, and 4 bases lay outside the gene matches. CDR3 sequence reads: CASRTGDTEAFF. DNA of the CDR3: TGTGCCAGTAGGACAGGCGACACTGAAGCTTTCTTT.

The rearrangement links TRBV18 to TRBJ2-7, with TRBD2 matching over 8 bases. This CDR3 comprises 18 residues. V was clipped by 1 base and J by 1 base; unmatched bases: 12. Germline-derived CDR1 and CDR2 are KGHSH and LQKENI. In DNA, the CDR3 is TGTGCCAGCTCACCACAGACGCGGGCGGGAGGACCTTCCTACGAGCAGTACGTC. Residues: CASSPQTRAGGPSYEQYV.

V usage is TRBV11-2 and J usage is TRBJ2-5, with 10 bases aligning to TRBD1. There are 14 residues in the CDR3. V lost 3 bases and J lost 5; bases outside the gene matches: 3. Germline CDR1 reads SGHAT; CDR2 reads FQNNGV. DNA of the CDR3: TGTGCCAGCAGCTTCGACAGGGGGCTGGAGACCCAGTACTTC. Translating gives CASSFDRGLETQYF.

The chain has TRBV10-2 and TRBJ1-1, with TRBD1 matching 10 bases. The CDR3 length is 15 residues. Trimming at V came to 8 bases and at J to 5 bases, leaving 11 bases not matched to a gene. CDR1 and CDR2 (germline): WSHSY, SAAADI. The CDR3 loop is CASGGDRGRRTEAFF. In nucleotides, the CDR3 is TGCGCCAGCGGGGGAGACAGGGGGCGTCGGACTGAAGCTTTCTTT.

This chain links TRBV7-3 with TRBJ2-2; 7 nucleotides line up with TRBD2. The V and J ends lost 3 bases and 8 bases, in that order; junction bases with no gene match: 3. CDR3 length: 13 amino acids. The V gene's germline CDR1 is SGHTA and CDR2 FQGTGA. The CDR3 here is CASSLAGAGELFF. CDR3 nucleotides: TGTGCCAGCAGCTTGGCGGGAGCTGGGGAGCTGTTTTTT.

The chain uses TRBV5-5 and TRBJ1-4; no firm D call. Trimming cost V 4 bases and J 5 bases, with 18 bases left between them. CDR3 length equals 16 residues. Germline V gives CDR1 SGHKS, CDR2 YYEKEE (reference sequence). The CDR3 bases are TGTGCCAGCAGCCCCGCAGTCCTGCGTAGCAATGAAAAACTGTTTTTT. It specifies CASSPAVLRSNEKLFF.

The table lists this clone with a few counts. The chain recombines TRBV2 with TRBJ2-3; tentative D call: TRBD1 (6 bases). CDR3 length: 15 amino acids. The germline V and J ends were trimmed by 5 bases and 1 base, with 13 bases remaining between them. Per germline, CDR1 SNHLY and CDR2 FYNNEI. DNA of the CDR3: TGTGCCAGCAGTCTTCAGGGGTTAGGCACAGATACGCAGTATTTT. Its translation: CASSLQGLGTDTQYF.

The CDR3 DNA is TGTGCCAGTAAAACAACGGCGGTCGTCAGGGGGCCGCGACAGCCCCAGCATTTT. This translates into CASKTTAVVRGPRQPQHF. The chain has TRBV19 and TRBJ1-5, with 8 bases lining up with TRBD1. The germline CDR1 and CDR2 sequences are LNHDA and SQIVND (reference sequence). J lost 7 bases, V lost 7 bases, and 21 bases had no gene match. This CDR3 is built from 18 residues. Full variable domain (outside the CDR3, taken from reference TRBV19 and TRBJ1-5): DGGITQSPKYLFRKEGQNVTLSCEQNLNHDAMYWYRQDPGQGLRLIYYSQIVNDFQKGDIAEGYSVSREKKESFPLTVTSAQKNPTAFYLCASKTTAVVRGPRQPQHFGDGTRLSIL.

The genes are TRBV2 and TRBJ1-5; D possibly corresponds to TRBD1 (5 bases). V lost 4 bases and J lost 5, with 9 bases in between. This CDR3 has 13 amino acids. The germline V gene has CDR1 SNHLY and CDR2 FYNNEI. The CDR3 loop is CASSVGGYQPQHF. The CDR3 coding sequence is TGTGCCAGCAGTGTTGGGGGGTATCAGCCCCAGCATTTT.

The DNA for the CDR3 is TGTGCCAGTAGTAATCCTGAACTGCCCCAGCATTTT. Protein product: CASSNPELPQHF. V is TRBV19 and J is TRBJ1-5; D is undetermined. Germline CDR1 and CDR2: LNHDA and SQIVND (reference sequence). The ends were cut back, 4 bases at V and 9 bases at J, with 10 bases in the middle. The CDR3 runs to 12 residues.

J is TRBJ2-1 and V is TRBV6-1; D may be TRBD1 (5 bases). With 2 bases removed from V and 2 bases from J, the gap between germline ends came to 19 bases. Germline loops: CDR1 MNHNS, CDR2 SASEGT. The CDR3 is 18 residues long. The CDR3 here is CASSEYGGAAHPYNEQFF. CDR3 DNA: TGTGCCAGCAGTGAATATGGTGGGGCAGCCCACCCCTACAATGAGCAGTTCTTC.

In this sample, this clone turned up a few times. The rearrangement joins TRBV2 to TRBJ2-2, with 12 bases matching TRBD1. CDR3 size: 15 residues. Losses at the gene ends were 7 bases for V and 6 bases for J; bases not matched to a gene: 6. Germline lookup yields CDR1 SNHLY and CDR2 FYNNEI. The CDR3 loop is CASNDGTGGSGELFF. CDR3 in DNA: TGTGCCAGCAACGATGGGACAGGGGGCTCCGGGGAGCTGTTTTTT.

This clone has a handful of counts. The V call is TRBV5-1, the J call TRBJ1-3, with 8 bases identical to TRBD1. V shed 4 bases, J shed 0 bases, and the junction held 3 bases outside the gene matches. Germline lookup yields CDR1 SGHRS and CDR2 YFSETQ. The CDR3 runs to 15 residues. The CDR3 spells CASSDTGGSGNTIYF. CDR3 coding DNA: TGCGCCAGCAGCGACACAGGGGGCTCTGGAAACACCATATATTTT.

The V and J genes are TRBV5-1 and TRBJ1-5; no firm D call. Germline V gives CDR1 SGHRS, CDR2 YFSETQ. Between the trimmed V and J ends, which lost 1 base and 4 bases, there was a span of 9 bases. This CDR3 spans 14 amino acids. CDR3 sequence: CASSLYAGNQPQHF. The CDR3 DNA follows: TGCGCCAGCAGCTTGTATGCGGGTAATCAGCCCCAGCATTTT.

The chain uses TRBV19 and TRBJ2-1; 7 nucleotides line up with TRBD2. CDR1 is LNHDA, CDR2 SQIVND, per germline (reference sequence). Germline trimming cut 4 bases from V and 4 bases from J; bases unmatched to any gene: 10. This CDR3 has 16 residues. The CDR3 is CASSNVGRGSYNEQFF. CDR3 nucleotide sequence: TGTGCCAGTAGTAATGTAGGGCGGGGGAGTTACAATGAGCAGTTCTTC.

The chain links TRBV12-3 or TRBV12-4 to TRBJ2-3, with 7 bases matching TRBD1. The ends lost 6 bases at V and 1 base at J; junction bases unmatched: 1. The CDR3 has 13 residues. The CDR3 here is CASRGQGTDTQYF. The CDR3 coding sequence is TGTGCCAGCAGAGGACAGGGCACAGATACGCAGTATTTT.

The chain carries TRBV19 and TRBJ1-5; the D is unclear. V shed 8 bases and J shed 3 bases, with 17 bases lying between them. CDR1 LNHDA and CDR2 SQIVND come from the germline V gene (reference sequence). This CDR3 spans 15 amino acids. CDR3 region: CASRLTVFVNQPQHF. The CDR3 DNA reads TGTGCCAGTCGACTCACGGTTTTTGTCAATCAGCCCCAGCATTTT.

J is TRBJ2-1 and V is TRBV18; 10 positions match TRBD2. Germline V gene lookup returns CDR1 KGHSH and CDR2 LQKENI. The CDR3 spans 15 residues. Trimming removed 1 base from V and 7 bases from J; junction bases left unmatched: 4. Here the CDR3 DNA reads TGTGCCAGCTCACCACGAGCGGGGGGGTGGAATGAGCAGTTCTTC. It translates to CASSPRAGGWNEQFF.

This clone was seen only once. The CDR3 loop reads CASRGSNQPQHF. Written as DNA, the CDR3 is TGTGCCAGCCGGGGGAGCAATCAGCCCCAGCATTTT. The chain has TRBV12-3 or TRBV12-4 and TRBJ1-5; TRBD1 might be the D (5 bases). CDR3 length: 12 residues. V lost 8 bases and J 1 base, leaving 6 bases between the germline ends.

The chain has TRBV19 and TRBJ1-1; D is unclear. There are 14 residues in the CDR3. Germline assignment: CDR1 LNHDA and CDR2 SQIVND (reference sequence). V was clipped by 4 bases and J by 4 bases, with 13 bases between them. For the CDR3, the DNA is TGTGCCAGTAGTAGCGCCGTTCCCTCCACTGAAGCTTTCTTT. Its protein product is CASSSAVPSTEAFF.

The chain combines TRBV29-1 with TRBJ2-5, with TRBD1 identical over 7 bases. The CDR3 is 15 residues long. Germline CDR1 SQVTM, CDR2 ANQGSEA. The V and J ends lost 6 bases and 0 bases, in that order; junction bases with no gene match: 10. The CDR3 DNA is TGCAGCGTGCTCCACTACGGGACAGACCAAGAGACCCAGTACTTC. This codes for CSVLHYGTDQETQYF.

This clone was observed once. The chain joins TRBV27 to TRBJ1-1; maybe TRBD1 (5 bases). Germline V CDR1 and CDR2: MNHEY, SMNVEV (reference sequence). This CDR3 contains 13 residues. Deletions cut 6 bases from V and 4 bases from J, with 12 bases between. The CDR3 loop reads CASRGARGTEAFF. In DNA, the CDR3 is TGTGCCAGCAGGGGCGCAAGGGGCACTGAAGCTTTCTTT.

This chain connects TRBV19 to TRBJ1-5; D is uncertain. V gave up 11 bases and J gave up 4 bases, with 21 bases separating them. The CDR3 length is 15 residues. Germline CDR1 reads LNHDA; CDR2 reads SQIVND (reference sequence). CDR3 in amino acids: CAVRSLGQTNQPQHF. The CDR3 DNA reads as TGTGCCGTTAGAAGTCTTGGGCAGACAAATCAGCCCCAGCATTTT.

The CDR3 DNA sequence: TGTGCCAGCAGTCCAGGGTTAGGCTATGGCTACACCTTC. Encoded protein: CASSPGLGYGYTF. The gene calls are TRBV5-4 and TRBJ1-2; D perhaps matches TRBD1 (5 bases). The V gene lost 5 bases and the J gene lost 4 bases, with 12 bases spanning the gap. The CDR3 sequence is 13 residues long. CDR1 is SGHNT, CDR2 YYREEE, per germline (reference sequence).

The sample holds a few counts of this clone. The V gene is TRBV14, the J gene TRBJ2-1, with 9 bases lining up with TRBD2. The V segment lost 3 bases and the J segment 7 bases; nucleotides outside the gene matches: 10. The CDR3 extends over 16 amino acids. Germline CDR1 reads SGHDN; CDR2 reads FVKESK. The chain's CDR3 is CASSQKGTSKGNEQFF. CDR3 sequence (DNA): TGTGCCAGCAGCCAGAAGGGGACTAGCAAAGGGAATGAGCAGTTCTTC.